This T cell receptor (beta chain) originates from a study of Ad26.COV2.S vaccination and SARS-CoV-2 variants (dated by TCRdb to about 2021). Regarding the study in general: Vaccine-arm donors came from COV1001, a multicentre, randomized, double-blind, placebo-controlled phase I-IIa trial of Ad26.COV2.S in healthy adults. Participants in the trial were split at random into five groups of five each, receiving low-dose or high-dose Ad26.COV2.S once or twice, or else placebo on both occasions. Blinding of investigators to trial group allocation was maintained during experiments and outcome assessment. Dosing of Ad26.COV2.S was intramuscular, at either 5x10^10 or 1x10^11 viral particles, delivered as one shot or as two shots spaced 56 days apart. Sequencing of the TCRbeta repertoire served to evaluate the specificity and breadth of SARS-CoV-2-reactive T cell receptors following Ad26.COV2.S vaccination. A total of around 32 samples were included in the TCR-sequenced set, comprising 19 Ad26.COV2.S vaccine recipients, 5 placebo recipients and 8 SARS-CoV-2 convalescent individuals.

The full study reports these points: Non-spike TCR breadth was comparable between vaccine and placebo recipients, consistent with the vaccine containing only spike. Compared with placebo recipients, Ad26.COV2.S recipients showed higher spike-specific TCR breadth (P = 0.0014). According to the authors, total T cell responses may have been underestimated by the TCR breadth and depth analyses. The study was not powered to compare responses between vaccine doses or regimens. Substantial breadth of spike-specific CD8+ and CD4+ T cell responses was reported after vaccination.

The CDR3 runs 14 amino acids, cysteine and phenylalanine included. The sequence is cut down to CDR3 DNA, 42 bases in frame from base 1. V loses 4 bases, J loses 6 bases, and the germline ends lie 14 bases apart. CDR1 and CDR2, looked up from the germline V gene, are SGDLS and YYNGEE. The treatment or condition label corresponds to: some 20 received Ad26.COV2.S at low or high dose, single or two shots; about 5 received placebo; per-sample allocation not given. For vaccine and placebo recipients, the sequenced repertoires came from samples collected on day 63 after the first injection. Between 29 July and 7 August 2020, Cohort 1b enrolled about 27 adults aged 18-55 years at one site in Boston, USA. Ad26.COV2.S was a replication-incompetent adenovirus type 26 vector expressing a prefusion-stabilized SARS-CoV-2 spike protein from the original Wuhan strain. As regards this clone: There is no known antigen for this receptor. Base quality data are lacking; no much larger clone is found one base away.

The immunoSEQ Assay was the method used to sequence TCRbeta CDR3 regions. After extraction, genomic DNA underwent amplification by bias-controlled multiplex PCR, followed by high-throughput sequencing. The original methods were these. To quantify the absolute abundance of each unique TCRbeta CDR3 region, sequences were collapsed and filtered. T cell fraction was estimated by normalizing TCRbeta template counts to usable DNA, with usable DNA measured through amplification of reference genes found in all nucleated cells. Repertoire TCRs were annotated as SARS-CoV-2-specific by exact matching of V gene, CDR3 amino acid sequence and J gene to a known reactive TCR set. The reference SARS-CoV-2 TCR set was derived from MIRA and filtered for enrichment in COVID-19-positive ImmuneCODE repertoires, a step that removed public or cross-reactive TCRs. Drawing on the MIRA antigens, annotated TCRs were analysed further at the level of specific ORF or position within ORF. Depth was the summed frequency of annotated unique rearrangements, while breadth was defined as annotated unique rearrangements over total unique productive rearrangements. Two-sided Wilcoxon rank-sum tests were used to compare TCR breadth between groups. Drawn from immuneACCESS, this table holds only the in-frame rearrangements with V and J called that TCRdb kept. Clones are partly lost; checked studies trace under half to an unresolved V gene and leave the rest unexplained. Clonal size and the V and J genes are those of that table, whereas D and trimming came from the DNA. The sample profile shows approximately 480,000 clones; approximately 90% of them were found once. 9.5% to 15% of the sample comes from the top ten.

The TCR originated in a person between 18 and 59 years old who received the Ad26.COV2.S COVID-19 vaccine or a placebo. The sample here was peripheral blood, taken in a trial of Ad26.COV2.S vaccine versus placebo. Rearrangement joined TRBV9 to TRBJ2-1, with a weak D call of TRBD1 (5 bases match). Here is the DNA: TGTGCCAGCAGCATCCAGGGTTTGAGCAATGAGCAGTTCTTC. This encodes CASSIQGLSNEQFF.